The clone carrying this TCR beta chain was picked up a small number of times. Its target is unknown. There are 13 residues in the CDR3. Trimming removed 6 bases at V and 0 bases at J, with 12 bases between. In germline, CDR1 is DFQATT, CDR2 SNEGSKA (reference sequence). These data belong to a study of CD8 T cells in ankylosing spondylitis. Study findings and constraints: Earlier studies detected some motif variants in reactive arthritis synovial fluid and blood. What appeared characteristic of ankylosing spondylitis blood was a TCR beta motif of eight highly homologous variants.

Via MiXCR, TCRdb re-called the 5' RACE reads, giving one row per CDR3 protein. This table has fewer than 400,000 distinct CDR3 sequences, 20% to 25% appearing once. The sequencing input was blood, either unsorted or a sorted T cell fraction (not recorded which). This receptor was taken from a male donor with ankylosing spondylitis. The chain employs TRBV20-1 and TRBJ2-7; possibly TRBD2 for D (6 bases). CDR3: CSAASDPSYEQYF. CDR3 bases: TGCAGTGCAGCTAGCGACCCCTCCTACGAGCAGTACTTC.